Listed below are T cell receptor beta chains from one sample, sequenced in a study of graft-versus-host responses after intestinal transplantation. Sequencing used immunoSEQ multiplex PCR; TCRdb keeps in-frame clones, though not all of them. The table includes fewer than 150,000 clones, more than 90% detected once. These receptors' antigens are unknown. The input for sequencing was unstimulated CD4+ T cells sorted from spleen or lymph node cells, taken before intestinal transplant. The receptors derive from a human donor who received an intestinal transplant. CDR3s leave out the opening cysteine and the closing phenylalanine or tryptophan. Not every row has a clone size; where given, it reads once, few, many or a size class.

cdr3_length,j_call,v_call,clone_size,cdr3_aa
10,TRBJ2-2,TRBV13,.,ASSLDLRELF
13,TRBJ2-6,TRBV6-1,.,ASRVVYSGANVLT
10,TRBJ1-6,TRBV2,.,ASIEQTPSLH
14,TRBJ2-5,TRBV5-4,.,ASRRDPSGGMETQY
11,TRBJ1-1,TRBV4-1,.,ASSQGGDFEAF
13,TRBJ1-5,TRBV27,.,ASSLSSVRNQPQH
14,TRBJ2-2,TRBV23-1,.,ASSRQRDSNTGELF
11,TRBJ1-1,TRBV2,.,ASKRGTSTEAF
10,TRBJ1-2,TRBV15,.,ATSRAAYGYT
10,TRBJ2-1,TRBV10-3,.,AISEAANEQF
16,TRBJ1-4,TRBV5-4,.,ASSLAPGEAFENEKLF
11,TRBJ1-2,TRBV27,.,ASSLWGDRGYT
17,TRBJ1-5,TRBV19,.,ASSTGNIRHSYSNQPQH
13,TRBJ1-2,TRBV5-1,.,ASSPVGLTNYGYT
15,TRBJ2-2,TRBV5-4,.,ASSSTGGWFKSGELF
12,TRBJ1-4,TRBV2,.,ASSRASTNEKLF
8,TRBJ2-4,TRBV5-5,.,ASSPDGGY
12,TRBJ2-1,TRBV10-3,.,AISEGPAPSEQF
10,TRBJ1-4,TRBV7-6,.,ASSRTGEKLF
13,TRBJ2-5,TRBV5-1,.,ASSSGATGKETQY
15,TRBJ2-1,TRBV11-2,.,ASSLAPGPSSYNEQF
12,TRBJ2-7,TRBV7-2,.,ASSLAGGPGEQY
12,TRBJ2-1,TRBV6-1,.,ASDRLGEGNEQF
11,TRBJ1-1,TRBV6-1,.,AIHRGRNTEAF
9,TRBJ1-1,TRBV11-2,.,ASSLVLEAF
12,TRBJ2-5,TRBV5-1,.,ASSRDVDQETQY
13,TRBJ2-7,TRBV5-6,.,ASSRDRVATYEQY
16,TRBJ1-3,TRBV18,.,ASSLGTGQSGSGNTIY
13,TRBJ2-5,TRBV9,.,ASSVAGGPGETQY
12,TRBJ2-1,TRBV7-8,.,ASSPRTSHNEQF
12,TRBJ1-5,TRBV6-1,.,ASSPLWGSQPQH
16,TRBJ2-5,TRBV11-3,.,ASSSKRLEAGRRKTQY
13,TRBJ1-1,TRBV7-8,.,ASRLTRGRNTEAF
12,TRBJ2-7,TRBV2,.,ASSIGTGPYEQY
10,TRBJ2-7,TRBV2,once,ASSGTGRFQY
13,TRBJ2-3,TRBV5-1,.,ASSFGGAYTDTQY
13,TRBJ1-5,TRBV7-6,.,ASSLYCHYYQPQH
11,TRBJ1-2,TRBV5-1,.,ASSLAQGYGYT
13,TRBJ2-3,TRBV4-2,.,ASVGLRGDTDTQY
14,TRBJ1-6,TRBV7-9,.,ASSFHRGGGNSPLH
13,TRBJ2-5,TRBV5-1,.,ASSLEPGPQETQY
11,TRBJ1-1,TRBV7-6,.,ASSLLENTEAF
13,TRBJ1-6,TRBV19,.,ASSIVDRKESPLH
12,TRBJ2-2,TRBV5-1,.,ASNTGANTGELF
11,TRBJ2-1,TRBV13,.,ASSLLTHNEQF
13,TRBJ1-4,TRBV7-9,.,ASSPHRSTNEKLF
13,TRBJ2-1,TRBV9,.,ASSETSFSYNEQF
13,TRBJ2-7,TRBV5-1,.,ASSLGDSGLYEQY
11,TRBJ1-1,TRBV5-5,.,ASSLVPRAEAF
14,TRBJ1-5,TRBV7-2,once,ASSLAWDRDNQPQH
11,TRBJ1-6,TRBV6-5,.,ASKNGDHSPLH
11,TRBJ2-5,TRBV5-6,.,ASSRTAAETQY
11,TRBJ2-7,TRBV7-8,once,ASSLGGSGEQY